A selection of T cell receptor beta chains follows, all from one sample in a study of blood T cell repertoires in COVID-19. Measured with immunoSEQ multiplex PCR; TCRdb has only the in-frame clones, and not every one. Altogether under 65,000 clones are present, over 75% being singletons, with the ten largest covering around 5.5%. Sequenced: peripheral blood. These receptors originate from a man older than 75 in a cohort sampled during active COVID-19. The CDR3 runs from the conserved cysteine through the conserved F or W. The order of the fields is D gene, J gene, clone size, V gene, CDR3 protein, CDR3 DNA. A D gene is named only where the DNA matches it firmly. Only some rows state a clone size, as once, few, many or a class for expanded clones.

d_gene: .
j_gene: TRBJ2-5
abundance: .
v_gene: TRBV5-6
CDR3aa: CASSLGQEETQYF
CDR3nt: TGTGCCAGCAGCTTGGGACAGGAAGAGACCCAGTACTTC

d_gene: .
j_gene: TRBJ1-2
abundance: .
v_gene: TRBV4-3
CDR3aa: CASSREGDTGYTF
CDR3nt: TGCGCCAGCAGCCGGGAGGGGGACACTGGCTACACCTTC

d_gene: .
j_gene: TRBJ2-5
abundance: .
v_gene: TRBV29-1
CDR3aa: CSVEGQGGGETQYF
CDR3nt: TGCAGCGTTGAAGGACAGGGAGGTGGAGAGACCCAGTACTTC

d_gene: TRBD2
j_gene: TRBJ2-7
abundance: .
v_gene: TRBV5-5
CDR3aa: CASSLLGLAGGLFYEQYF
CDR3nt: TGTGCCAGCAGCTTGCTTGGACTAGCGGGAGGCCTTTTCTACGAGCAGTACTTC

d_gene: .
j_gene: TRBJ1-6
abundance: .
v_gene: TRBV6-5
CDR3aa: CASVTVYNSPLHF
CDR3nt: TGTGCCAGCGTGACAGTCTATAATTCACCCCTCCACTTT

d_gene: TRBD1
j_gene: TRBJ1-1
abundance: .
v_gene: TRBV5-5
CDR3aa: CASSWGQGRMNTEAFF
CDR3nt: TGTGCCAGCAGCTGGGGACAGGGTCGCATGAACACTGAAGCTTTCTTT

d_gene: .
j_gene: TRBJ1-2
abundance: .
v_gene: TRBV6-2/TRBV6-3
CDR3aa: CASSAAGTYGYTF
CDR3nt: TGTGCCAGCAGTGCCGCAGGAACCTATGGCTACACCTTC

d_gene: TRBD1
j_gene: TRBJ1-1
abundance: .
v_gene: TRBV6-5
CDR3aa: CASSLTGGKNTEAFF
CDR3nt: TGTGCCAGCAGTTTGACAGGGGGCAAGAACACTGAAGCTTTCTTT

d_gene: .
j_gene: TRBJ1-3
abundance: .
v_gene: TRBV2
CDR3aa: CASRSLTGTLWGNTIYF
CDR3nt: TGTGCCAGCAGAAGTCTGACAGGCACACTCTGGGGAAACACCATATATTTT

d_gene: .
j_gene: TRBJ2-3
abundance: .
v_gene: TRBV4-1
CDR3aa: CASSQDNTLGTDTQYF
CDR3nt: TGCGCCAGCAGCCAAGATAACACCTTGGGCACAGATACGCAGTATTTT

d_gene: .
j_gene: TRBJ1-1
abundance: few
v_gene: TRBV13
CDR3aa: CASSLGRKDSREAFF
CDR3nt: TGTGCCAGCAGCTTGGGTCGCAAGGACTCAAGGGAAGCTTTCTTT

d_gene: TRBD2
j_gene: TRBJ2-5
abundance: .
v_gene: TRBV20-1
CDR3aa: CSASELAGYQETQYF
CDR3nt: TGCAGTGCTAGTGAATTAGCGGGATATCAAGAGACCCAGTACTTC

d_gene: .
j_gene: TRBJ1-5
abundance: .
v_gene: TRBV10-3
CDR3aa: CAIRLPGQWGNQPQHF
CDR3nt: TGTGCCATCAGACTACCGGGACAATGGGGCAATCAGCCCCAGCATTTT

d_gene: TRBD1
j_gene: TRBJ1-2
abundance: once
v_gene: TRBV9
CDR3aa: CASSLQAGTGYYGYTF
CDR3nt: TGTGCCAGCAGCCTCCAAGCGGGGACAGGCTACTATGGCTACACCTTC

d_gene: .
j_gene: TRBJ2-1
abundance: .
v_gene: TRBV3-1/TRBV3-2
CDR3aa: CASSQGAGQQFF
CDR3nt: TGTGCCAGCAGCCAGGGGGCAGGCCAGCAGTTCTTC

d_gene: TRBD1
j_gene: TRBJ1-5
abundance: .
v_gene: TRBV7-9
CDR3aa: CASSQGTGYSNQPQHF
CDR3nt: TGTGCCAGCAGCCAAGGGACAGGCTATAGCAATCAGCCCCAGCATTTT

d_gene: .
j_gene: TRBJ2-2
abundance: .
v_gene: TRBV27
CDR3aa: CASSLPFGELFF
CDR3nt: TGTGCCAGCAGTTTACCGTTCGGGGAGCTGTTTTTT

d_gene: .
j_gene: TRBJ1-1
abundance: once
v_gene: TRBV6-5
CDR3aa: CASRSGMNTEAFF
CDR3nt: TGTGCCAGCAGATCAGGCATGAACACTGAAGCTTTCTTT

d_gene: .
j_gene: TRBJ1-5
abundance: .
v_gene: TRBV2
CDR3aa: CASRIPGGGVQPQHF
CDR3nt: TGTGCCAGCAGGATCCCGGGGGGGGGAGTGCAGCCCCAGCATTTT

d_gene: .
j_gene: TRBJ2-7
abundance: .
v_gene: TRBV5-1
CDR3aa: CASSLDGPDEQYF
CDR3nt: TGCGCCAGCAGCTTGGACGGTCCCGACGAGCAGTACTTC

d_gene: .
j_gene: TRBJ1-2
abundance: .
v_gene: TRBV27
CDR3aa: CASSLGRGNYGYTF
CDR3nt: TGTGCCAGCAGTTTAGGTCGGGGGAACTATGGCTACACCTTC

d_gene: .
j_gene: TRBJ1-2
abundance: .
v_gene: TRBV3-1/TRBV3-2
CDR3aa: CASRNLTGKYEGFYGYTF
CDR3nt: TGTGCCAGCAGGAACCTGACAGGAAAATATGAGGGATTCTATGGCTACACCTTC

d_gene: TRBD1
j_gene: TRBJ2-7
abundance: .
v_gene: TRBV7-2
CDR3aa: CASSSDRGYEQYF
CDR3nt: TGTGCCAGCAGCTCGGACAGGGGTTACGAGCAGTACTTC

d_gene: .
j_gene: TRBJ2-7
abundance: .
v_gene: TRBV4-1
CDR3aa: CASSQVEGFEQYF
CDR3nt: TGCGCCAGCAGCCAAGTGGAGGGATTTGAGCAGTACTTC

d_gene: TRBD2
j_gene: TRBJ2-7
abundance: .
v_gene: TRBV4-2
CDR3aa: CASSQDELAAPYEQYF
CDR3nt: TGTGCCAGCAGCCAAGATGAACTAGCGGCCCCCTACGAGCAGTACTTC

d_gene: TRBD2
j_gene: TRBJ2-1
abundance: .
v_gene: TRBV9
CDR3aa: CASSLSGVSSYNEQFF
CDR3nt: TGTGCCAGCAGCCTAAGCGGGGTCAGCTCCTACAATGAGCAGTTCTTC

d_gene: TRBD2
j_gene: TRBJ2-3
abundance: .
v_gene: TRBV5-4
CDR3aa: CASSSSSGTSTDTQYF
CDR3nt: TGTGCCAGCAGCTCTTCTAGCGGGACTAGCACAGATACGCAGTATTTT

d_gene: .
j_gene: TRBJ1-5
abundance: .
v_gene: TRBV19
CDR3aa: CASSNRESYQPQHF
CDR3nt: TGTGCCAGTAGTAACAGGGAATCGTATCAGCCCCAGCATTTT

d_gene: .
j_gene: TRBJ2-3
abundance: .
v_gene: TRBV14
CDR3aa: CASSQQDTSTDTQYF
CDR3nt: TGTGCCAGCAGCCAACAGGACACGAGCACAGATACGCAGTATTTT

d_gene: .
j_gene: TRBJ2-3
abundance: .
v_gene: TRBV11-2
CDR3aa: CASSFLGLGASTDTQYF
CDR3nt: TGTGCCAGCAGCTTTTTAGGGTTAGGGGCGAGCACAGATACGCAGTATTTT

d_gene: TRBD2
j_gene: TRBJ2-2
abundance: few
v_gene: TRBV29-1
CDR3aa: CSVRTGTSGRNTGELFF
CDR3nt: TGCAGCGTTAGAACCGGGACTAGCGGGCGTAACACCGGGGAGCTGTTTTTT

d_gene: TRBD1
j_gene: TRBJ1-6
abundance: few
v_gene: TRBV5-1
CDR3aa: CASTQDRATYNSPLHF
CDR3nt: TGCGCCAGCACCCAGGACAGGGCGACTTATAATTCACCCCTCCACTTT

d_gene: TRBD2
j_gene: TRBJ2-1
abundance: .
v_gene: TRBV14
CDR3aa: CASSGTSGYNEQFF
CDR3nt: TGTGCCAGCAGCGGGACTAGCGGATACAATGAGCAGTTCTTC

d_gene: TRBD1
j_gene: TRBJ1-4
abundance: .
v_gene: TRBV4-2
CDR3aa: CASSHTGTGGRRNEKLFF
CDR3nt: TGTGCCAGCAGCCACACCGGGACAGGGGGGAGAAGAAATGAAAAACTGTTTTTT

d_gene: TRBD2
j_gene: TRBJ2-1
abundance: .
v_gene: TRBV7-2
CDR3aa: CASSYGLVSNEQFF
CDR3nt: TGTGCCAGCAGCTACGGACTAGTTAGCAATGAGCAGTTCTTC

d_gene: TRBD1
j_gene: TRBJ1-2
abundance: .
v_gene: TRBV3-1/TRBV3-2
CDR3aa: CASSRQGLGYGYTF
CDR3nt: TGTGCCAGCAGCCGACAGGGTTTAGGCTATGGCTACACCTTC

d_gene: .
j_gene: TRBJ2-2
abundance: .
v_gene: TRBV9
CDR3aa: CASSIGGLNTGELFF
CDR3nt: TGTGCCAGCAGCATTGGAGGGCTGAACACCGGGGAGCTGTTTTTT

d_gene: .
j_gene: TRBJ1-2
abundance: .
v_gene: TRBV5-4
CDR3aa: CASSLGGERGYTF
CDR3nt: TGTGCCAGCAGCTTGGGTGGGGAGAGAGGCTACACCTTC

d_gene: .
j_gene: TRBJ2-7
abundance: .
v_gene: TRBV4-2
CDR3aa: CASSQDHGSYYEQYF
CDR3nt: TGTGCCAGCAGCCAAGATCACGGGAGTTACTACGAGCAGTACTTC

d_gene: .
j_gene: TRBJ1-2
abundance: .
v_gene: TRBV19
CDR3aa: CASTPGYGYTF
CDR3nt: TGTGCCAGTACGCCAGGGTATGGCTACACCTTC

d_gene: .
j_gene: TRBJ2-4
abundance: .
v_gene: TRBV19
CDR3aa: CASSRGVRDIQYF
CDR3nt: TGTGCCAGTAGCAGGGGGGTTCGGGACATTCAGTACTTC

d_gene: .
j_gene: TRBJ1-2
abundance: .
v_gene: TRBV19
CDR3aa: CASRNDSPNYGYTF
CDR3nt: TGTGCCAGTAGGAACGACAGTCCTAACTATGGCTACACCTTC

d_gene: .
j_gene: TRBJ1-1
abundance: .
v_gene: TRBV7-9
CDR3aa: CASRFGGNTEAFF
CDR3nt: TGTGCCAGCAGATTCGGTGGGAACACTGAAGCTTTCTTT

d_gene: TRBD2
j_gene: TRBJ2-2
abundance: .
v_gene: TRBV6-2/TRBV6-3
CDR3aa: CASSLTSGGPNTGELFF
CDR3nt: TGTGCCAGCAGCCTAACTAGCGGGGGGCCGAACACCGGGGAGCTGTTTTTT

d_gene: .
j_gene: TRBJ1-1
abundance: .
v_gene: TRBV19
CDR3aa: CASSIYGVGGRIEAFF
CDR3nt: TGTGCCAGTAGTATTTACGGAGTCGGAGGGAGGATCGAAGCTTTCTTT

d_gene: TRBD1
j_gene: TRBJ2-7
abundance: .
v_gene: TRBV6-5
CDR3aa: CASSYSAGGSYEQYF
CDR3nt: TGTGCCAGCAGTTACTCGGCAGGGGGCTCCTACGAGCAGTACTTC

d_gene: .
j_gene: TRBJ2-1
abundance: .
v_gene: TRBV7-9
CDR3aa: CASSLAWGRRYNEQFF
CDR3nt: TGTGCCAGCAGCTTAGCGTGGGGGAGGAGGTACAATGAGCAGTTCTTC

d_gene: .
j_gene: TRBJ1-3
abundance: .
v_gene: TRBV6-5
CDR3aa: CASTDPVSGNTIYF
CDR3nt: TGTGCCAGCACCGATCCGGTCTCTGGAAACACCATATATTTT

d_gene: TRBD1
j_gene: TRBJ2-1
abundance: .
v_gene: TRBV5-8
CDR3aa: CASSLLAGGLDEQFF
CDR3nt: TGTGCCAGCAGCTTACTGGCAGGGGGCCTGGATGAGCAGTTCTTC

d_gene: .
j_gene: TRBJ1-2
abundance: .
v_gene: TRBV10-3
CDR3aa: CAIIRQGHGYTF
CDR3nt: TGTGCCATCATTCGGCAGGGTCATGGCTACACCTTC

d_gene: TRBD1
j_gene: TRBJ1-1
abundance: .
v_gene: TRBV29-1
CDR3aa: CSVRDRGPSAEAFF
CDR3nt: TGCAGCGTCCGAGACAGGGGGCCGTCAGCTGAAGCTTTCTTT

d_gene: .
j_gene: TRBJ1-1
abundance: .
v_gene: TRBV6-5
CDR3aa: CASSYGGTNTEAFF
CDR3nt: TGTGCCAGCAGTTACGGGGGGACGAACACTGAAGCTTTCTTT

d_gene: TRBD2
j_gene: TRBJ2-3
abundance: .
v_gene: TRBV7-3
CDR3aa: CASSGGSGYTQYF
CDR3nt: TGTGCCAGCAGTGGCGGGAGTGGATATACGCAGTATTTT

d_gene: .
j_gene: TRBJ1-1
abundance: .
v_gene: TRBV11-2
CDR3aa: CASSLDIKTEAFF
CDR3nt: TGTGCCAGCAGCTTAGATATTAAAACAGAAGCTTTCTTT

d_gene: TRBD2
j_gene: TRBJ2-4
abundance: .
v_gene: TRBV30
CDR3aa: CAWTSGGGNIQYF
CDR3nt: TGTGCCTGGACCTCGGGAGGGGGAAACATTCAGTACTTC

d_gene: TRBD2
j_gene: TRBJ2-3
abundance: .
v_gene: TRBV9
CDR3aa: CASSVFGGSADTQYF
CDR3nt: TGTGCCAGCAGCGTCTTTGGCGGGAGCGCAGATACGCAGTATTTT

d_gene: TRBD2
j_gene: TRBJ2-3
abundance: .
v_gene: TRBV3-1/TRBV3-2
CDR3aa: CASSRSSGGGTDTQYF
CDR3nt: TGTGCCAGCAGTCGGAGTAGCGGGGGAGGCACAGATACGCAGTATTTT